This T cell receptor beta chain was profiled in a study of cytomegalovirus exposure and HLA in healthy donors. CDR3 length: 12 residues. In germline, CDR1 is SQVTM, CDR2 ANQGSEA. The ends lost 6 bases at V and 3 bases at J; junction bases unmatched: 3. PCR employed 60 Vbeta and 13 Jbeta primers. Per the original methods: An analysis that came later counted 70 million to 100 million unique TCR beta chains, 10 million to 11 million shared. Sequencing used immunoSEQ multiplex PCR; TCRdb keeps in-frame clones, though not all of them. V and J calls and clone size are those listed in that table; D and trimming were worked out from the DNA. Among some 120,000 clones listed, 79% were seen once. General study points: A later analysis linked a missense DCLRE1C variant to TCR beta V- and J-gene trimming. Among TCR beta chains of equal frequency, HLA-associated ones were more clonally expanded in a later analysis. It is likely that the observed cluster of highly shared sequence variants was a sequencing artifact.

With regard to this clone: Antigen unknown.

The sequenced sample consisted of PBMCs. The V call is TRBV29-1, the J call TRBJ2-5; TRBD1 matches 8 bases. This TCR came from a man younger than 35 in good health and CMV-seronegative. The CDR3 reads CSVSTGEETQYF. CDR3 DNA: TGCAGCGTGTCGACAGGGGAAGAGACCCAGTACTTC.